This TCR beta chain is from a study of T-cell memory formation after mild COVID-19. Regarding the study as a whole: The study detected some responding clones in pre-infection memory, suggesting cross-reactive memory joined.

In the case of this clonotype: Antigen specificity is unknown.

Via MiXCR, TCRdb re-called the 5' RACE reads, giving one row per CDR3 protein. The sample carries about 430,000 distinct CDR3 sequences, 24% recorded once. Trimming removed 5 bases from V and 0 bases from J, with 11 bases in between. Germline CDR1 reads DFQATT; CDR2 reads SNEGSKA (reference sequence). The length of the CDR3 is 15 residues. The clonotype originates from an adult woman who had mild COVID-19 (a few samples of this study predate the infection). Cell type and time point are not known. The rearrangement joins TRBV20-1 to TRBJ2-6; a possible D gene is TRBD1 (6 bases). The sequenced sample was PBMCs or a T cell subset sorted from them (not recorded which). The CDR3 loop reads CSASSQGSGANVLTF. DNA for the CDR3: TGCAGTGCTTCCTCACAGGGCTCTGGGGCCAACGTCCTGACTTTC.